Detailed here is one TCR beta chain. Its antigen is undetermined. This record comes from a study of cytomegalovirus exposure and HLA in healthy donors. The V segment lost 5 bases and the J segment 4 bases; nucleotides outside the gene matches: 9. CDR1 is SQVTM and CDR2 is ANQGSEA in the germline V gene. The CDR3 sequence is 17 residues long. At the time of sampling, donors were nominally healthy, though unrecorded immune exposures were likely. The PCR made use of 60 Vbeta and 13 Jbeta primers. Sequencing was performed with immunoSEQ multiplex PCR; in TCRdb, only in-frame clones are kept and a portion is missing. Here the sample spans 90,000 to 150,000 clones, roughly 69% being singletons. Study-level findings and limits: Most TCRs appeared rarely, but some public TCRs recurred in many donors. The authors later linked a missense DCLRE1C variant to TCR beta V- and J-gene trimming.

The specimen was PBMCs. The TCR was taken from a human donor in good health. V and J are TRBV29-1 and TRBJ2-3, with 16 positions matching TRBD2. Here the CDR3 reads CSVLGTGTSGRADTQYF. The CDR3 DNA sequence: TGCAGCGTTTTGGGGACTGGGACTAGCGGGAGGGCAGATACGCAGTATTTT.